Shown below are 25 T cell receptor beta chains from a single sample sequenced in a study of blood T cell repertoires in COVID-19. Repertoires were generated with immunoSEQ multiplex PCR, while TCRdb's copy carries only in-frame clones and drops some. This sample has some 270,000 clones, with approximately 86% found just once. Sequenced: peripheral blood. The receptors here all came from a man between 40 and 49 years old with active or convalescent COVID-19.

This chain links TRBV25-1 with TRBJ1-4, with D possibly matching TRBD1 (5 bases). Germline V CDR1 and CDR2: MGHDK, SYGVNS. There are 14 residues in the CDR3. The V end lost 2 bases, the J end lost 4 bases, and 8 bases lay between the germline ends. DNA of the CDR3: TGTGCCAGCAGTGAAGGACACGTTAATGAAAAACTGTTTTTT. Translating it yields CASSEGHVNEKLFF.

The V and J genes are TRBV5-4 and TRBJ1-1; D possibly corresponds to TRBD1 (5 bases). The germline CDR1 and CDR2 sequences are SGHNT and YYREEE (reference sequence). V was pared by 1 base and J by 6 bases, with 16 bases between. The CDR3 is 15 residues long. CDR3 bases: TGTGCCAGCAGCTTGAGCAGGGTTGGAGGGGCTGAAGCTTTCTTT. It codes for CASSLSRVGGAEAFF.

About this clone: An end of the junction does not agree with germline; a read error may underlie this. The CDR3 protein is CATSAAQGTYNEQFF. Written as DNA, the CDR3 is TGTGCCACTAGTGCTGCCCAGGGGACCTACAATGAGCAGTTCTTC. The chain employs TRBV24-1 and TRBJ2-1; the D gene is possibly TRBD1 (6 bases). The CDR3 extends over 15 amino acids. CDR1 and CDR2 from the germline V gene are KGHDR and SFDVKD.

This chain links TRBV7-7 with TRBJ2-5; TRBD2 agrees at 10 bases. The CDR3 sequence is 14 residues long. Germline-derived CDR1 and CDR2 are SSHAT and FNYEAQ (reference sequence). The trim removed 11 bases at V and 2 bases at J, leaving 8 bases unmatched. The CDR3, as DNA: TGTGCCGTCGGGACTAGCGTAGTTCAAGAGACCCAGTACTTC. It is translated as CAVGTSVVQETQYF.

The rearrangement links TRBV7-2 to TRBJ1-5; D is undetermined. Germline loops: CDR1 SGHTA, CDR2 FQGNSA. The CDR3 is 17 amino acids. The V end lost 4 bases, the J end lost 3 bases, and 19 bases lay between the germline ends. CDR3 sequence reads: CASSSSPTSDSNQPQHF. DNA of the CDR3: TGTGCCAGCAGCTCGAGCCCCACCTCGGACTCCAATCAGCCCCAGCATTTT.

The chain employs TRBV18 and TRBJ1-1, with D uncertain. Between the trimmed V and J ends, which lost 0 bases and 6 bases, there was a span of 11 bases. Germline loops: CDR1 KGHSH, CDR2 LQKENI. CDR3 length: 14 amino acids. CDR3 protein: CASSPPHGIPEAFF. The DNA of the CDR3 is TGTGCCAGCTCACCACCCCACGGGATCCCTGAAGCTTTCTTT.

This chain connects TRBV6-5 to TRBJ2-1; TRBD2 matches 15 bases. The CDR3 sequence is 15 residues long. Germline CDR1 MNHEY, CDR2 SVGAGI. J lost 8 bases, V lost 7 bases, and 6 bases had no gene match. The CDR3 here is CASITGLAGGYEQFF. CDR3 DNA sequence: TGTGCCAGCATTACGGGACTAGCGGGGGGCTATGAGCAGTTCTTC.

This rearrangement joins TRBV28 to TRBJ1-1; D remains unclear. V lost 6 bases and J 6 bases, leaving 11 bases between the germline ends. Looked up from germline, CDR1 is MDHEN and CDR2 is SYDVKM. This CDR3 region has 12 residues. As DNA, the CDR3 is TGTGCCAGCAGACAGCCTCCAGCTGAAGCTTTCTTT. As protein: CASRQPPAEAFF.

The chain combines TRBV6-6 with TRBJ1-6, with a weak D call TRBD1 (6 bases). Trimming stripped 7 bases from V and 5 bases from J, with 24 bases between. Germline V gene data show CDR1 as MNHNY and CDR2 as SVGAGI (reference sequence). CDR3 size: 18 residues. This chain's CDR3 is CASTRFYPGGADNSPLHF. The CDR3 nucleotides are TGTGCCAGCACTCGCTTCTACCCGGGGGGGGCTGATAATTCACCCCTCCACTTT.

V is TRBV2 and J is TRBJ1-2, with 9 bases that match TRBD1. The length of the CDR3 is 16 residues. V shed 4 bases and J 4 bases; nucleotides not matched to a gene: 10. Germline V CDR1 and CDR2: SNHLY, FYNNEI. The CDR3 coding sequence is TGTGCCAGCAGTGTCGGAGGACAGGGGTGGGCCTATGGCTACACCTTC. Its protein is CASSVGGQGWAYGYTF.

A word on this clone: This sample also contains other DNA sequences that code for the same CDR3. This chain links TRBV11-2 with TRBJ2-7, with 8 bases that match TRBD1. Germline trimming cut 5 bases from V and 2 bases from J; bases unmatched to any gene: 8. The CDR3 contains 15 residues. Germline V lookup: CDR1 SGHAT, CDR2 FQNNGV. The CDR3 coding sequence is TGTGCCAGCAGCCCCAGGACAGGGCAGACCTACGAGCAGTACTTC. Translated, it gives CASSPRTGQTYEQYF. The full variable domain, its missing parts supplied by reference TRBV11-2 and TRBJ2-7, is EAGVAQSPRYKIIEKRQSVAFWCNPISGHATLYWYQQILGQGPKLLIQFQNNGVVDDSQLPKDRFSAERLKGVDSTLKIQPAKLEDSAVYLCASSPRTGQTYEQYFGPGTRLTVT.

V gene TRBV30 combines with J gene TRBJ1-2; 7 nucleotides align to TRBD1. CDR1 is GTSNPN and CDR2 is SVGIG in the germline V gene (reference sequence). Losses at the gene ends were 4 bases for V and 1 base for J; bases not matched to a gene: 3. The CDR3 runs 13 residues. The CDR3 sequence: CAWTRQGNYGYTF. As DNA, the CDR3 is TGTGCCTGGACGAGACAGGGTAACTATGGCTACACCTTC.

CDR3 nucleotides: TGTGCCAGCAGCGTAGGGACAGGGGGCGCGGATGAAAAACTGTTTTTT. It encodes CASSVGTGGADEKLFF. The chain employs TRBV9 and TRBJ1-4; 11 bases are shared with TRBD1. Germline CDR1 is SGDLS and CDR2 is YYNGEE. The CDR3 is made up of 16 amino acids. The J segment lost 6 bases and the V segment lost 0 bases, leaving 4 bases of the junction unmatched.

This clone was recorded once. This rearrangement joins TRBV9 to TRBJ2-1, with TRBD1 identical over 10 bases. The germline V gene encodes CDR1 SGDLS and CDR2 YYNGEE. The CDR3 sequence is 15 residues long. V lost 0 bases and J lost 7; bases outside the gene matches: 4. Here the CDR3 reads CASSVGGTGVNEQFF. The CDR3 nucleotides are TGTGCCAGCAGCGTAGGGGGGACAGGGGTTAATGAGCAGTTCTTC.

The rearrangement uses TRBV5-1 and TRBJ1-5, with 7 bases lining up with TRBD1. The V gene end was trimmed by 0 bases and the J gene end by 7 bases; junction bases not matched to a gene: 7. Germline V gives CDR1 SGHRS, CDR2 YFSETQ. The CDR3 totals 15 residues. CDR3 in amino acids: CASSLGGDSHQPQHF. The DNA of the CDR3 is TGCGCCAGCAGCTTGGGTGGGGACAGCCACCAGCCCCAGCATTTT.

This rearrangement joins TRBV2 to TRBJ2-1; 10 bases agree with TRBD1. Trimming removed 5 bases from V and 6 bases from J; junction bases left unmatched: 10. This CDR3 spans 16 amino acids. Germline V gives CDR1 SNHLY, CDR2 FYNNEI. CDR3 sequence (DNA): TGTGCCAGCAGTCGGGCGACAGGGGGCGGATTCAATGAGCAGTTCTTC. It encodes CASSRATGGGFNEQFF.

The chain links TRBV6-5 to TRBJ1-1; TRBD1 might be the D (6 bases). Per the germline V gene, CDR1 is MNHEY and CDR2 is SVGAGI. The CDR3 consists of 15 residues. V shed 8 bases and J shed 1 base, with 17 bases lying between them. The CDR3 spells CASQLTGTTNTEAFF. Written as DNA, the CDR3 is TGTGCCAGCCAATTGACCGGGACAACGAACACTGAAGCTTTCTTT.

This chain links TRBV27 with TRBJ2-4, with 8 nucleotides matching TRBD1. V gave up 6 bases and J gave up 6 bases; unmatched junction bases: 10. Per the germline V gene, CDR1 is MNHEY and CDR2 is SMNVEV (reference sequence). CDR3 length equals 15 residues. Here the CDR3 DNA reads TGTGCCAGCAGGAAGACAGGGGTGTCGGTAAACATTCAGTACTTC. Its translation: CASRKTGVSVNIQYF.

The gene calls are TRBV4-2 and TRBJ2-7, with D perhaps matching TRBD2 (6 bases). The CDR3 contains 14 residues. V was clipped by 0 bases and J by 3 bases, with 9 bases between them. The germline CDR1 and CDR2 sequences are LGHNA and YNFKEQ. This CDR3 is CASSQDMGGYEQYF. The CDR3 DNA follows: TGTGCCAGCAGCCAAGATATGGGAGGCTACGAGCAGTACTTC.

The CDR3 spells CASSLSTGRVNYGYTF. CDR3 bases: TGTGCCAGCAGCCTGAGTACAGGGAGGGTAAACTATGGCTACACCTTC. V is TRBV9 and J is TRBJ1-2; D is possibly TRBD1 (6 bases). Trimming took 4 bases from V and 2 from J, leaving 18 bases between them. Germline V gene data show CDR1 as SGDLS and CDR2 as YYNGEE. The CDR3 runs to 16 residues.

This rearrangement joins TRBV18 to TRBJ2-3; D unresolved. Germline V gene sequence: CDR1 KGHSH, CDR2 LQKENI. V was shortened by 6 bases and J by 4 bases, with 8 bases between the two germline ends. This CDR3 contains 12 residues. The CDR3 DNA sequence: TGTGCCAGCTCGCCTCTAGCAGATACGCAGTATTTT. It is translated as CASSPLADTQYF. Complete variable domain (other parts from reference TRBV18 and TRBJ2-3): NAGVMQNPRHLVRRRGQEARLRCSPMKGHSHVYWYRQLPEEGLKFMVYLQKENIIDESGMPKERFSAEFPKEGPSILRIQQVVRGDSAAYFCASSPLADTQYFGPGTRLTVL.

V is TRBV9 and J is TRBJ2-3, with a tentative D call TRBD1 (5 bases). CDR1 is SGDLS, CDR2 YYNGEE, per germline. The V gene lost 2 bases and the J gene lost 0 bases, with 22 bases spanning the gap. The CDR3 contains 19 residues. CDR3 amino acids: CASSVHKMTAETSTDTQYF. CDR3 coding DNA: TGTGCCAGCAGCGTCCATAAGATGACAGCTGAAACTAGCACAGATACGCAGTATTTT.

This sequence joins TRBV5-1 and TRBJ1-2; 7 bases map to TRBD1. The CDR3 totals 16 residues. CDR1 is SGHRS and CDR2 is YFSETQ in the germline V gene. V was pared by 4 bases and J by 3 bases, with 12 bases of the junction left unmatched. CDR3 region: CASSDGSGGYYYGYTF. The CDR3 nucleotides read TGCGCCAGCAGCGATGGGTCAGGGGGATATTACTATGGCTACACCTTC.

The chain links TRBV9 to TRBJ2-1; no reliable D call. Trimming left V 0 bases short and J 2 bases short, with 12 bases between. The CDR3 covers 16 residues. Looked up from germline, CDR1 is SGDLS and CDR2 is YYNGEE. CDR3 nucleotides: TGTGCCAGCAGCGTAGATGCAGCGTTGCCCTACAATGAGCAGTTCTTC. This gives the protein CASSVDAALPYNEQFF.

The V and J genes are TRBV3-1 (or the pseudogene TRBV3-2) and TRBJ2-5; 11 bases fit TRBD2. This CDR3 has 15 amino acids. Unmatched junction bases numbered 7, after V lost 6 bases and J lost 4 bases. Germline CDR1 LGHDT, CDR2 YNNKEL (reference sequence). CDR3 in amino acids: CASRQGSGRGETQYF. CDR3 nucleotides: TGTGCCAGCAGACAGGGTAGCGGGAGGGGAGAGACCCAGTACTTC.